One T cell receptor beta chain is described in this entry. Its antigen remains unidentified. Clones were read by immunoSEQ multiplex PCR, and TCRdb kept only the in-frame ones, dropping some. Here the sample spans about 300,000 clones, 70% to 80% being singletons. This CDR3 contains 12 residues. The V gene's germline CDR1 is SEHNR and CDR2 FQNEAQ (reference sequence). V was shortened by 6 bases and J by 6 bases, with 8 bases between the two germline ends. The record originates from a study of cytotoxic CD8 clonotypes in ibrutinib-treated CLL. Study findings and constraints: Clonality was higher at baseline than in age-matched healthy donors and tracked circulating CD8+ T-cell counts. Treatment left the uncommon public clonotypes either contracted or stable in frequency.

The material sequenced was PBMCs, taken at disease progression, from a patient treated with ibrutinib. The chain couples TRBV7-9 to TRBJ2-2; possibly TRBD1 for D (6 bases). The receptor was derived from a human donor with chronic lymphocytic leukemia. The CDR3 nucleotides read TGTGCCAGCAGTCCAGGGGCCGGGGAGCTGTTTTTT. Its protein product is CASSPGAGELFF.